The 28 T cell receptor beta chains reported below all come from one sample, sequenced in a study of shared clonotypes between healthy human individuals. Produced via immunoSEQ multiplex PCR; TCRdb's table is partial and in-frame only. The sample lists about 480,000 clones, approximately 79% occurring once. The sample was PBMCs. Receptors originate from a woman between 40 and 50 years old in good health. Some clones in this sample may be carry-over from other donors' samples.

The chain has TRBV2 and TRBJ2-3, with 12 bases aligning to TRBD1. CDR1 and CDR2 (germline): SNHLY, FYNNEI. This CDR3 is built from 16 residues. Trimming removed 8 bases from V and 4 bases from J; junction bases left unmatched: 10. CDR3 loop: CASDVGDRGLADTQYF. CDR3 nucleotide sequence: TGTGCCAGCGATGTAGGGGACAGGGGGCTGGCAGATACGCAGTATTTT.

This clone showed up just once. J is TRBJ1-2 and V is TRBV6-5, with 10 bases that match TRBD1. This CDR3 comprises 15 residues. Per germline, CDR1 MNHEY and CDR2 SVGAGI. V lost 6 bases, J lost 4 bases, and 8 bases stayed unmatched. DNA of the CDR3: TGTGCCAGCAGGGCTCCGGGACAGGGGTTCTATGGCTACACCTTC. Translating gives CASRAPGQGFYGYTF.

The chain joins TRBV7-9 to TRBJ2-2; TRBD2 might be the D (5 bases). The CDR3 loop spans 15 amino acids. Germline assignment: CDR1 SEHNR and CDR2 FQNEAQ (reference sequence). Trimming shortened V by 5 bases and J by 1 base, and 11 bases separated the two germline ends. In nucleotides, the CDR3 is TGTGCCAGCAGCCTACCACTAGGGAACACCGGGGAGCTGTTTTTT. Its translation: CASSLPLGNTGELFF.

The chain joins TRBV7-9 to TRBJ2-7; D not certain. The V gene lost 1 base and the J gene lost 6 bases, with 10 bases spanning the gap. The CDR3 sequence is 13 residues long. CDR1 SEHNR and CDR2 FQNEAQ come from the germline V gene (reference sequence). CDR3 nucleotides: TGTGCCAGCAGCTTAGACGGTCCCTCCGAGCAGTACTTC. Protein product: CASSLDGPSEQYF.

The chain joins TRBV7-8 to TRBJ1-2, with D unresolved. Germline V gene lookup returns CDR1 SGHVS and CDR2 FQNEAQ. Trimming removed 4 bases from V and 3 bases from J, with 21 bases in between. This CDR3 is 17 amino acids long. The CDR3 sequence is CASSSERQRFQDYGYTF. In nucleotides, the CDR3 is TGTGCCAGCAGCTCCGAGCGGCAGAGGTTTCAGGACTATGGCTACACCTTC.

V is TRBV28 and J is TRBJ2-5; 10 nucleotides line up with TRBD1. This CDR3 spans 14 amino acids. The germline V gene has CDR1 MDHEN and CDR2 SYDVKM. V shed 4 bases, J shed 11 bases, and the junction held 10 bases outside the gene matches. The CDR3 spells CASSWGTGAREQYF. The DNA for the CDR3 is TGTGCCAGCAGTTGGGGGACAGGGGCGCGAGAGCAGTACTTC.

The chain has TRBV23-1 and TRBJ2-2; D is ambiguous. TRBV23-1 is given ORF status, its function remaining uncertain. The CDR3 sequence is 14 residues long. With 4 bases removed from V and 1 base from J, the gap between germline ends came to 7 bases. CDR3 loop: CASSLPGNTGELFF. The CDR3 region has the DNA TGCGCCAGCAGTCTTCCAGGGAACACCGGGGAGCTGTTTTTT.

This chain joins TRBV6-1 and TRBJ2-7; possibly TRBD1 or TRBD2 for D (5 bases each). The V end lost 5 bases, the J end lost 5 bases, and 16 bases lay between the germline ends. CDR1 is MNHNS and CDR2 is SASEGT in the germline V gene. The CDR3 runs to 14 residues. CDR3 DNA sequence: TGTGCCAGCAGTCTCCGGGACGGCGGTCACGAGCAGTACTTC. Protein sequence: CASSLRDGGHEQYF.

This chain uses TRBV7-2 with TRBJ2-1; TRBD2 matches at 11 bases. V trimming: 2 bases; J trimming: 0 bases; junction bases outside the gene matches: 3. The germline gives CDR1 SGHTA, CDR2 FQGNSA. This CDR3 spans 17 amino acids. CDR3 residues: CASSLIAGGYSYNEQFF. In nucleotides, the CDR3 is TGTGCCAGCAGCTTAATAGCGGGAGGGTACTCCTACAATGAGCAGTTCTTC.

The gene calls are TRBV9 and TRBJ2-3; D may be TRBD1 (5 bases). Germline assignment: CDR1 SGDLS and CDR2 YYNGEE. V lost 4 bases and J lost 3, with 12 bases in between. The CDR3 runs to 14 residues. CDR3 DNA: TGTGCCAGCAGCCCAGGGTACGGTACAGATACGCAGTATTTT. This codes for CASSPGYGTDTQYF.

V gene TRBV6-4 combines with J gene TRBJ2-1, with 7 bases lining up with TRBD2. With 8 bases clipped from V and 8 bases from J, the junction kept 18 bases outside the gene matches. The CDR3 runs 16 residues. The germline CDR1 and CDR2 sequences are MRHNA and SNTAGT. DNA of the CDR3: TGTGCCAGCTCCTACCGATTCGGGAGGAAGGACCATGAGCAGTTCTTC. Protein sequence: CASSYRFGRKDHEQFF.

The chain links TRBV18 to TRBJ2-3, with TRBD2 as a possible D gene (6 bases). V was trimmed by 3 bases and J by 2 bases, leaving 18 bases between them. Germline CDR1 is KGHSH and CDR2 is LQKENI. The CDR3 is 17 residues long. In DNA, the CDR3 is TGTGCCAGCTCACCCCGGTGGAGGGAGGCCCCCACAGATACGCAGTATTTT. Protein: CASSPRWREAPTDTQYF.

The chain carries TRBV28 and TRBJ2-7; 7 bases agree with TRBD1. Germline loops: CDR1 MDHEN, CDR2 SYDVKM. V lost 3 bases and J lost 3; bases outside the gene matches: 2. The CDR3 has 13 residues. CDR3 residues: CASSLDRLYEQYF. The CDR3 bases are TGTGCCAGCAGTTTGGACAGGCTCTACGAGCAGTACTTC.

V and J are TRBV2 and TRBJ1-3; D gene uncertain. V was trimmed by 5 bases and J by 0 bases, leaving 14 bases between them. CDR3 size: 16 residues. CDR1 and CDR2 (germline): SNHLY, FYNNEI. This CDR3 is CASSPIRGTSGNTIYF. The CDR3 DNA follows: TGTGCCAGCAGTCCCATTCGAGGAACCTCTGGAAACACCATATATTTT.

V gene TRBV4-3 combines with J gene TRBJ2-2, with no clear D. Germline V gene sequence: CDR1 LGHNA, CDR2 YSLEER. The CDR3 covers 15 residues. The V and J ends lost 0 bases and 4 bases respectively, with 9 bases between them. CDR3 protein: CASSQDRRTTGELFF. CDR3 bases: TGCGCCAGCAGCCAAGATCGCCGGACCACCGGGGAGCTGTTTTTT.

V is TRBV7-2 and J is TRBJ2-3; D remains ambiguous. Trimming removed 5 bases at V and 1 base at J, with 19 bases between. The CDR3 has 17 residues. Germline assignment: CDR1 SGHTA and CDR2 FQGNSA. CDR3 coding DNA: TGTGCCAGCAGCCCCCCTCATGGCAGCGCAGGCACAGATACGCAGTATTTT. Translating gives CASSPPHGSAGTDTQYF. The full variable domain, completed using reference TRBV7-2 and TRBJ2-3, is GAGVSQSPSNKVTEKGKDVELRCDPISGHTALYWYRQSLGQGLEFLIYFQGNSAPDKSGLPSDRFSAERTGGSVSTLTIQRTQQEDSAVYLCASSPPHGSAGTDTQYFGPGTRLTVL.

CDR3 protein: CASSEEADDYEQYF. CDR3 nucleotide sequence: TGTGCCAGCAGTGAAGAGGCAGACGACTACGAGCAGTACTTC. J is TRBJ2-7 and V is TRBV6-1; the D is unclear. Germline assignment: CDR1 MNHNS and CDR2 SASEGT. The CDR3 is 14 amino acids. The V end lost 1 base, the J end lost 3 bases, and 10 bases lay between the germline ends.

CDR3: CASSFAAGIYEQYF. CDR3 DNA sequence: TGTGCCAGCAGCTTCGCCGCTGGAATCTACGAGCAGTACTTC. V is TRBV11-2 and J is TRBJ2-7; no firm D call. The CDR3 is made up of 14 amino acids. V lost 3 bases and J 3 bases, leaving 12 bases between the germline ends. Germline CDR1 SGHAT, CDR2 FQNNGV.

The chain employs TRBV28 and TRBJ1-6; TRBD1 matches at 7 bases. The V and J ends lost 5 bases and 10 bases, in that order; junction bases with no gene match: 8. Germline lookup yields CDR1 MDHEN and CDR2 SYDVKM. The CDR3 has 14 amino acids. In DNA, the CDR3 is TGTGCCAGCAGTCCACGACAGGGCTGGTCACCCCTCCACTTT. Its translation is CASSPRQGWSPLHF.

This chain links TRBV11-2 with TRBJ2-7; 10 bases align to TRBD2. This CDR3 spans 14 amino acids. V was clipped by 6 bases and J by 2 bases; unmatched bases: 4. Germline V gene data show CDR1 as SGHAT and CDR2 as FQNNGV. In nucleotides, the CDR3 is TGTGCCAGCAGGAAACTAGCGGGAACCTACGAGCAGTACTTC. Translated: CASRKLAGTYEQYF. Supplemented by reference TRBV11-2 and TRBJ2-7, the full variable domain reads EAGVAQSPRYKIIEKRQSVAFWCNPISGHATLYWYQQILGQGPKLLIQFQNNGVVDDSQLPKDRFSAERLKGVDSTLKIQPAKLEDSAVYLCASRKLAGTYEQYFGPGTRLTVT.

This clone has only a few counts. The chain has TRBV7-3 and TRBJ2-7, with 14 bases lining up with TRBD2. The CDR3 length is 17 residues. CDR1 and CDR2 from the germline V gene are SGHTA and FQGTGA. V was clipped by 5 bases and J by 7 bases; unmatched bases: 13. CDR3 DNA: TGTGCCAGCAGCCACCGCGGACTAGCGGGAGGCTCGGGGGAGCAGTACTTC. Its protein is CASSHRGLAGGSGEQYF.

This chain joins TRBV28 and TRBJ2-4; no clear D. Trimming took 2 bases from V and 7 from J, leaving 12 bases between them. This CDR3 has 14 residues. CDR1 is MDHEN and CDR2 is SYDVKM in the germline V gene. As DNA, the CDR3 is TGTGCCAGCAGTTTACCCTGGGGTGTGAACATTCAGTACTTC. It translates to CASSLPWGVNIQYF. The full variable domain, rest sourced from reference TRBV28 and TRBJ2-4, is DVKVTQSSRYLVKRTGEKVFLECVQDMDHENMFWYRQDPGLGLRLIYFSYDVKMKEKGDIPEGYSVSREKKERFSLILESASTNQTSMYLCASSLPWGVNIQYFGAGTRLSVL.

This clone was recorded once. J is TRBJ2-7 and V is TRBV7-8; a weak D match, TRBD2 (6 bases). V dropped 1 base and J dropped 2 bases, with 21 bases sitting between them. Germline CDR1 SGHVS, CDR2 FQNEAQ. CDR3 size: 18 residues. In DNA form, the CDR3 reads TGTGCCAGCAGCTTAGTACCGGCTGGCGGGATCCTTACCTACGAGCAGTACTTC. This codes for CASSLVPAGGILTYEQYF.

V gene TRBV4-2 combines with J gene TRBJ2-7, with D hard to call. CDR3 length equals 15 residues. The V gene lost 0 bases and the J gene lost 1 base, with 10 bases spanning the gap. From germline, CDR1 is LGHNA and CDR2 YNFKEQ. This CDR3 reads CASSQEQHDSYEQYF. The CDR3 DNA reads TGTGCCAGCAGCCAAGAACAACACGATTCCTACGAGCAGTACTTC.

The J gene is TRBJ2-3, the V gene TRBV9; D may be TRBD1 (5 bases). The CDR3 totals 14 residues. V was pared by 8 bases and J by 4 bases, with 17 bases between. Per the germline V gene, CDR1 is SGDLS and CDR2 is YYNGEE. CDR3 residues: CARARGDHPDTQYF. DNA of the CDR3: TGTGCCAGAGCTAGGGGCGACCACCCAGATACGCAGTATTTT.

The chain combines TRBV7-2 with TRBJ2-5; a possible D gene is TRBD2 (5 bases). Trimming took 3 bases from V and 5 from J, leaving 10 bases between them. Germline values: CDR1 SGHTA, CDR2 FQGNSA. The CDR3 loop spans 13 amino acids. CDR3 sequence reads: CASSLSGLETQYF. CDR3 sequence (DNA): TGTGCCAGCAGCTTGTCAGGACTGGAGACCCAGTACTTC.

This clone occurred many times. This chain connects TRBV27 to TRBJ2-5, with TRBD2 identical over 16 bases. Germline V lookup: CDR1 MNHEY, CDR2 SMNVEV (reference sequence). J lost 5 bases, V lost 8 bases, and 14 bases had no gene match. The CDR3 contains 18 residues. CDR3: CASSTGTSGRALGETQYF. CDR3 coding DNA: TGTGCCAGCTCGACCGGGACTAGCGGGAGGGCCTTGGGGGAGACCCAGTACTTC.

This rearrangement joins TRBV4-3 to TRBJ1-2; possibly TRBD1 for D (6 bases). V was shortened by 4 bases and J by 8 bases, with 11 bases between the two germline ends. This CDR3 is built from 12 residues. The germline gives CDR1 LGHNA, CDR2 YSLEER. CDR3 DNA: TGCGCCAGCAGCCGGCAGAGGGGGGGCTACACCTTC. It encodes CASSRQRGGYTF.